The T cell receptor beta chain under discussion was sequenced for a study of blood T cell repertoires in COVID-19. Study summary: The cDNA or gDNA used as material had been derived from T cells, B-cell-depleted T cells, or PBMCs.

Produced via immunoSEQ multiplex PCR; TCRdb's table is partial and in-frame only. The sample lists approximately 190,000 clones; around 77% were seen once. This clone has only a few counts. Other DNA sequences within the sample encode an identical CDR3. There are 12 residues in the CDR3. CDR1 is MDHEN, CDR2 SYDVKM, per germline. The ends were cut back, 8 bases at V and 4 bases at J, with 9 bases in the middle. The specimen was peripheral blood. The rearrangement links TRBV28 to TRBJ1-5; maybe TRBD1 (5 bases). The source of this sequence is a man aged 55 to 70 with active or convalescent COVID-19. The CDR3 loop reads CASSRGNQPQHF. CDR3 nucleotide sequence: TGTGCCAGCTCTCGGGGGAATCAGCCCCAGCATTTT.